This paragraph reports one T cell receptor (beta chain). This sample is drawn from a study of Tregs in tolerant kidney transplant recipients. TCRdb's copy holds only in-frame clones and misses some; the assay was immunoSEQ multiplex PCR. The sample contains approximately 60,000 clones, roughly 86% of which appear only once. The CDR3 length is 15 residues. The junction had 5 bases not matched to a gene; V was cut back by 3 bases and J by 1 base. The germline V gene has CDR1 SGHNT and CDR2 YENEEA. The nonmyeloablative bone marrow transplants came from related graft donors, with transient mixed chimerism.

The input for sequencing was CD4+ T cells from blood (PBMCs), taken 6 months after the transplant. The clonotype was recovered from a human patient who received a combined kidney and bone marrow transplant. Some T cells may be supplied by the graft donor. The chain uses TRBV11-3 and TRBJ1-1; 7 bases line up with TRBD1. This chain's CDR3 is CASSFRQGGNTEAFF. CDR3 nucleotide sequence: TGTGCCAGCAGCTTCCGACAGGGAGGGAACACTGAAGCTTTCTTT. The full variable domain, rest sourced from reference TRBV11-3 and TRBJ1-1, is EAGVVQSPRYKIIEKKQPVAFWCNPISGHNTLYWYLQNLGQGPELLIRYENEEAVDDSQLPKDRFSAERLKGVDSTLKIQPAELGDSAVYLCASSFRQGGNTEAFFGQGTRLTVV.